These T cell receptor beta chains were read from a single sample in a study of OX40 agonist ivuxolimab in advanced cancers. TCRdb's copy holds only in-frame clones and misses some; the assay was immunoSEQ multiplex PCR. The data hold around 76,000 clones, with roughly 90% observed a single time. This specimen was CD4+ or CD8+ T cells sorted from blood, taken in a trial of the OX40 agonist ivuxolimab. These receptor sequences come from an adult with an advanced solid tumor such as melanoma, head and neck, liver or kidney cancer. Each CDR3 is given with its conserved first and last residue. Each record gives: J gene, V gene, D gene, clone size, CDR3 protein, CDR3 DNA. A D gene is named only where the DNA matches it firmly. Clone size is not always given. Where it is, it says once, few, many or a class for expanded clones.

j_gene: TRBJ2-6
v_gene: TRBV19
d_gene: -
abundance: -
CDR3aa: CASRGPGIGANVLTF
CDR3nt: TGTGCCAGTAGGGGCCCGGGGATAGGGGCCAACGTCCTGACTTTC

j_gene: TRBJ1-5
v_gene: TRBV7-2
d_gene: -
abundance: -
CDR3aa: CASSLELNQPQHF
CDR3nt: TGTGCCAGCAGCTTAGAACTCAATCAGCCCCAGCATTTT

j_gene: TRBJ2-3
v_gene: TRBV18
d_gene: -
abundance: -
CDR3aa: CASSLLRGPEQYF
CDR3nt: TGTGCCAGCTCACTCCTTAGGGGCCCTGAGCAGTATTTT

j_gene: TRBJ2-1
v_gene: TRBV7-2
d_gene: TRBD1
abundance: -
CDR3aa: CASSFEGQGWGEQFF
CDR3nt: TGTGCCAGCAGCTTTGAGGGACAGGGGTGGGGTGAGCAGTTCTTC

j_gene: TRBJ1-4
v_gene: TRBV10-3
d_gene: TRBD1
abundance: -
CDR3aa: CAISERGTANEKLFF
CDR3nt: TGTGCCATCAGTGAGCGAGGGACAGCTAATGAAAAACTGTTTTTT

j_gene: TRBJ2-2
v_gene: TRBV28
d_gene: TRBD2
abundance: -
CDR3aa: CASTLAGDHTGELFF
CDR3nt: TGTGCCAGCACCTTAGCGGGAGATCACACCGGGGAGCTGTTTTTT

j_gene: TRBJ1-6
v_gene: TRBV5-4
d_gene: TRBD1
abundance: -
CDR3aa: CASSSGGTGQGPLHF
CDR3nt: TGTGCCAGCAGCTCAGGCGGCACGGGACAGGGACCCCTCCACTTT

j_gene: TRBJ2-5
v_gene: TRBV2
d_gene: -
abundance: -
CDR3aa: CASSAEAEGYATQYF
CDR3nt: TGTGCCAGCAGTGCGGAGGCGGAGGGATATGCGACCCAGTACTTC

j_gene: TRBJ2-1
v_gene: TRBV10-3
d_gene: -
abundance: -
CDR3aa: CAISGPGGAHSYNEQFF
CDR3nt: TGTGCCATCAGTGGGCCCGGGGGAGCCCACTCCTACAATGAGCAGTTCTTC

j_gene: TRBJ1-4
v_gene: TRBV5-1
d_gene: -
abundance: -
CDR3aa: CASSMGGANEKLFF
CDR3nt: TGCGCCAGCAGCATGGGTGGGGCTAATGAAAAACTGTTTTTT

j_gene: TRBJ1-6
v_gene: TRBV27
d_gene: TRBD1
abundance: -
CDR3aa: CASSLRGSFTGAFSPLHF
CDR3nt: TGTGCCAGCAGTTTAAGAGGTAGCTTTACAGGGGCCTTTTCACCCCTCCACTTT

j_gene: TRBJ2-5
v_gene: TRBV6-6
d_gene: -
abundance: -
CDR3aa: CASSQGETQYF
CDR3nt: TGTGCCAGCAGTCAGGGGGAGACCCAGTACTTC

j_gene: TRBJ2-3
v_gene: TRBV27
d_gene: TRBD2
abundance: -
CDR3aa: CASSLAGNPTDTQYF
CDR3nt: TGTGCCAGCAGTCTAGCGGGGAATCCCACAGATACGCAGTATTTT

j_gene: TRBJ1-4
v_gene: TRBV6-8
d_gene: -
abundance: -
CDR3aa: CASSSGTSTNEKLFF
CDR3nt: TGTGCCAGCAGTTCTGGGACCTCAACTAATGAAAAACTGTTTTTT

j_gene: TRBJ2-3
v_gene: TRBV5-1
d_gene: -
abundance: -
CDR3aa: CASSFGGWADTQYF
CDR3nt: TGCGCCAGCAGCTTTGGGGGCTGGGCAGATACGCAGTATTTT

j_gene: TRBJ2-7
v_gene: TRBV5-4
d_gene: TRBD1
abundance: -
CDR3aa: CASSQVGTGPYEQYF
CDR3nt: TGTGCCAGCAGCCAAGTGGGGACAGGGCCCTACGAGCAGTACTTC

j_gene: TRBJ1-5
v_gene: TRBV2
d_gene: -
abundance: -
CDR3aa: CASSEQGSNQPQHF
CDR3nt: TGTGCCAGCAGTGAACAGGGCAGCAATCAGCCCCAGCATTTT

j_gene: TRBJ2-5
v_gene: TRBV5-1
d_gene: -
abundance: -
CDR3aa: CASSSGWETQYF
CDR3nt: TGCGCCAGCAGCTCGGGGTGGGAGACCCAGTACTTC

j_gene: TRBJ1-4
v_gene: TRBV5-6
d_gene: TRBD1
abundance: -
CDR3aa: CASRERGREEKLFF
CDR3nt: TGTGCCAGCAGGGAGAGGGGGCGGGAAGAAAAACTGTTTTTT

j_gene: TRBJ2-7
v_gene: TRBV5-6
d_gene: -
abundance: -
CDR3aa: CASKGLNEQYF
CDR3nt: TGTGCCAGCAAGGGCTTGAACGAGCAGTACTTC

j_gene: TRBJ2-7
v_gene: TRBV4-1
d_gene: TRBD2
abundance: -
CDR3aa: CASSRPRAGGNEQYF
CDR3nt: TGCGCCAGCAGCCGCCCGCGGGCGGGGGGGAACGAGCAGTACTTC

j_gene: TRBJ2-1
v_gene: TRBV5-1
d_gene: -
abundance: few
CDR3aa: CASSFPGRGEQFF
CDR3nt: TGCGCCAGCAGCTTCCCGGGCCGAGGTGAGCAGTTCTTC

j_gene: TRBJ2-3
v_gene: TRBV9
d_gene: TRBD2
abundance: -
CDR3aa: CASSLTSGGADTQYF
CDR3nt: TGTGCCAGCAGCCTGACTAGCGGGGGGGCAGATACGCAGTATTTT

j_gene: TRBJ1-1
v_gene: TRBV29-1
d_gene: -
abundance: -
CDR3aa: CSVVFLGDTEAFF
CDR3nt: TGCAGCGTGGTGTTTCTCGGGGACACTGAAGCTTTCTTT

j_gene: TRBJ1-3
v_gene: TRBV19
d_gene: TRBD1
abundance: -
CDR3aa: CASSESGGGNTIYF
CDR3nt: TGTGCCAGTAGTGAGTCAGGGGGCGGAAACACCATATATTTT

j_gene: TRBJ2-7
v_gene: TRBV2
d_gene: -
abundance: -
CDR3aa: CASKWGGHEQYF
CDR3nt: TGTGCCAGCAAGTGGGGCGGTCACGAGCAGTACTTC

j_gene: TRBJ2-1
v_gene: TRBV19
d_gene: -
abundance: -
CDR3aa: CASSVTRGRSYNEQFF
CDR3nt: TGTGCCAGTAGTGTTACGAGGGGACGATCCTACAATGAGCAGTTCTTC

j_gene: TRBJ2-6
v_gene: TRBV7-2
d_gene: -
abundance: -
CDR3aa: CASSLRSGWANVLTF
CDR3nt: TGTGCCAGCAGCTTAAGGTCAGGGTGGGCCAACGTCCTGACTTTC

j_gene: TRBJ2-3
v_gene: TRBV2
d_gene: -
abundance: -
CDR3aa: CASSSNTDTQYF
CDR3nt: TGTGCCAGCAGTTCCAACACAGATACGCAGTATTTT

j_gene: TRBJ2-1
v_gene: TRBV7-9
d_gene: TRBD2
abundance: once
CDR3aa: CASSPRGGGQGNEQFF
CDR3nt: TGTGCCAGCAGCCCCCGGGGGGGCGGCCAGGGCAATGAGCAGTTCTTC

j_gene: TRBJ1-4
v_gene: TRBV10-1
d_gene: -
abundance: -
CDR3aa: CASSDQGEKLFF
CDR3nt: TGCGCCAGCAGTGATCAGGGGGAAAAACTGTTTTTT

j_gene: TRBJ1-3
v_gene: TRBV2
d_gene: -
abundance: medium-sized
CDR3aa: CASRERTDSGNTIYF
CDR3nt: TGTGCCAGCAGAGAACGGACAGACTCTGGAAACACCATATATTTT

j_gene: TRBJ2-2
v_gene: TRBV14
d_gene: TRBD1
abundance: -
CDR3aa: CASSPAGTGVFTGELFF
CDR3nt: TGTGCCAGCAGCCCTGCGGGGACAGGGGTCTTCACCGGGGAGCTGTTTTTT

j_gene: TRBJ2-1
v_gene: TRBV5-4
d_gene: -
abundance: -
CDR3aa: CASSFHSAHNEQFF
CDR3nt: TGTGCCAGCAGCTTTCACAGCGCCCACAATGAGCAGTTCTTC

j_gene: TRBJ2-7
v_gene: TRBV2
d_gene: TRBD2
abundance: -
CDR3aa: CASSEEVAGGPYEQYF
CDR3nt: TGTGCCAGCAGTGAAGAGGTAGCGGGGGGGCCTTATGAGCAGTACTTC

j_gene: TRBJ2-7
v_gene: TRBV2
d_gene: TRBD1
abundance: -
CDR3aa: CASSLDRGPTYEQYF
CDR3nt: TGTGCCAGCAGTTTGGACAGGGGGCCAACCTACGAGCAGTACTTC

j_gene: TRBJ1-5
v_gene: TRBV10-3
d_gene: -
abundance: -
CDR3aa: CAISDGEWRGNQPQHF
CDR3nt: TGTGCCATCAGTGACGGGGAATGGAGGGGCAATCAGCCCCAGCATTTT

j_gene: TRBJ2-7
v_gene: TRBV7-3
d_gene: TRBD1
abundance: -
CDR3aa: CASSPGQGTGEQYF
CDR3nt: TGTGCCAGCAGCCCCGGACAGGGTACGGGCGAGCAGTACTTC

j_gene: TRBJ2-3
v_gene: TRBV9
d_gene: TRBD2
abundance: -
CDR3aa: CASSVSGREDTQYF
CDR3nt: TGTGCCAGCAGCGTTAGCGGGAGGGAGGATACGCAGTATTTT

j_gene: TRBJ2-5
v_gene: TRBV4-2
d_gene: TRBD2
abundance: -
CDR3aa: CASSRSGGRETQYF
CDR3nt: TGTGCCAGCAGCCGTAGCGGGGGGAGAGAGACCCAGTACTTC

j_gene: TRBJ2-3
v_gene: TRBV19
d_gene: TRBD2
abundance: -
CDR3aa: CASSPGTSGRRTQYF
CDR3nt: TGTGCCAGTAGTCCTGGGACTAGCGGGAGAAGGACGCAGTATTTT

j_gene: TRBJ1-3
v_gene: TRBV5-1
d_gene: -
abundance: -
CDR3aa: CASSLQGSGNTIYF
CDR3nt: TGCGCCAGCAGCTTGCAAGGATCTGGAAACACCATATATTTT

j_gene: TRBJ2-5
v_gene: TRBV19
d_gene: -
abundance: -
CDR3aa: CASSIGGDQETQYF
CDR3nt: TGTGCCAGTAGTATAGGGGGCGACCAAGAGACCCAGTACTTC

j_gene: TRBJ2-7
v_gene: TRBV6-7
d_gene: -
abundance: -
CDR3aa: CASSYPGRSCYEQYF
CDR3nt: TGTGCCAGCAGTTACCCAGGCAGGTCCTGCTACGAGCAGTACTTC